This T cell receptor beta chain is drawn from a study of neurological immune-mediated disorders. Study outcomes and limitations: Phylogenetic grouping assigned the repertoires of 18 of 34 multiple sclerosis patients to a single cluster of related CDR3 sequences. This cluster may be a repertoire-level signature. None of the CDR3 amino acid sequences of expanded clones recurred across subjects, suggesting private repertoires in all groups.

Germline values: CDR1 ENHRY, CDR2 SYGVKD. The CDR3 length is 15 residues. V dropped 6 bases and J dropped 8; count of bases not matched to a gene: 6. From 15-18 subjects, each sequencing run yielded over 180 million TCR-beta sequences. TCRdb reanalysed the 5' RACE reads using MiXCR and keeps one entry per CDR3 protein. Of approximately 50,000 distinct CDR3 sequences listed, roughly 3.5% are singletons. This clonotype was recorded at least ten times. As yet, its antigen is unknown. This rearrangement joins TRBV10-3 to TRBJ2-1; 14 nucleotides match TRBD2. The receptor comes from a man aged 30 to 39 with multiple sclerosis. Sequenced material: PBMCs. CDR3 coding DNA: TGTGCCATCAGCTCGGGACTAGCGGGAGAACATGAGCAGTTCTTC. Protein: CAISSGLAGEHEQFF.